The clone carrying this T cell receptor beta chain was counted ten times or more. Germline V CDR1 and CDR2: LGHNA, YSLEER. This CDR3 spans 12 amino acids. Between the trimmed V and J ends, which lost 1 base and 9 bases, there was a span of 7 bases. The data derive from a study of blood T cells in healthy people across ages. Through a sample-barcoded 5' primer and a J-beta primer mix, a second PCR was run for about 6 to 11 cycles. TCRdb reanalysed the 5' RACE reads using MiXCR and keeps one entry per CDR3 protein. Among 700,000 or so distinct CDR3 sequences listed, approximately 40% were seen once. Healthy Caucasians from Russia aged roughly 6 to 100 served as donors. Isolation of PBMCs gave at least 6.5 million cells per sample. Total RNA, at least 6 micrograms per sample, came from PBMCs.

The clonotype comes from an older man in good health. The chain combines TRBV4-3 with TRBJ2-1; D uncertain. Sequencing input: blood. Here the CDR3 DNA reads TGCGCCAGCAGCCAAGTAGGCGGTGAGCAGTTCTTC. It codes for CASSQVGGEQFF.